The T cell receptor beta chain described here comes from a study of blood T cells in healthy people across ages. The CDR3 loop spans 17 amino acids. The germline CDR1 and CDR2 sequences are SGHVS and FNYEAQ. About this clonotype itself: An end of the junction differs from the germline gene, which may be a read error.

Sample-barcoded 5' priming and a J-beta primer mix drove a second PCR of 7 to 11 cycles. TCRdb passed the 5' RACE reads through MiXCR, listing each CDR3 protein once. There are some 1.4 million distinct CDR3 sequences in the sample; approximately 38% occur only once, and roughly 7.9% lies in the top ten. The J gene is TRBJ2-1, the V gene TRBV7-6; 9 nucleotides line up with TRBD2. This receptor was taken from a woman in her late teens or twenties in good health. Sequencing was carried out using blood. CDR3 in DNA: TGTGCCAGCAGCCCCACCCAAAGCGGGGGGAGCTACACTGAGCAGTTCTTC. It codes for CASSPTQSGGSYTEQFF.